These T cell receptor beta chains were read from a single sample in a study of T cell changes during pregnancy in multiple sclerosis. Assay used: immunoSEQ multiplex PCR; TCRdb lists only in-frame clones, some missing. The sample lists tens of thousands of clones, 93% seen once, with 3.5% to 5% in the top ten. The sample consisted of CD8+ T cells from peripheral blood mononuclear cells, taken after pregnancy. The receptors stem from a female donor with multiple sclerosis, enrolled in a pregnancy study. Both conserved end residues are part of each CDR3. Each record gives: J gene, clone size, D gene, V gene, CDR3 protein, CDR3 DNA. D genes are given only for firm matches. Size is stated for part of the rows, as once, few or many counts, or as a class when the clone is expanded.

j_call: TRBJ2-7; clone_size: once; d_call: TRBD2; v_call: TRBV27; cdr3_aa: CATMSRLADYEQYF; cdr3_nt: TGTGCCACCATGTCCCGACTAGCGGACTACGAGCAGTACTTC
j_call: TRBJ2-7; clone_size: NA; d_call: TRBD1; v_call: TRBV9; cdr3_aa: CASSAGQGNSYEQYF; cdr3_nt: TGTGCCAGCAGCGCGGGACAGGGGAATTCCTACGAGCAGTACTTC
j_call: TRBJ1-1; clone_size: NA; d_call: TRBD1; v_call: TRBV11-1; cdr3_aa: CASSFPQGVGTEAFF; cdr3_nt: TGTGCCAGCAGCTTTCCACAGGGGGTAGGGACTGAAGCTTTCTTT
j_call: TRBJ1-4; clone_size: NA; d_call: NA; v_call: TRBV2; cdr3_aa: CASSNRVSEKLFF; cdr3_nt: TGTGCCAGCAGTAACAGGGTTTCTGAAAAACTGTTTTTT
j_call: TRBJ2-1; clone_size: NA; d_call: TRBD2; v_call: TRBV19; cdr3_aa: CASSIEGEGYYNEQFF; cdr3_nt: TGTGCCAGTAGTATAGAGGGGGAGGGATACTACAATGAGCAGTTCTTC
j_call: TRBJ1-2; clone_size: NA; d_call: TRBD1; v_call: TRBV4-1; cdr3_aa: CASSQATGVRSYGYTF; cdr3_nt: TGCGCCAGCAGCCAGGCTACAGGGGTCCGGTCCTATGGCTACACCTTC
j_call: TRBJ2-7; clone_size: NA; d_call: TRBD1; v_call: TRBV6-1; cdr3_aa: CASIAGTGKSYEQYF; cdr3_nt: TGTGCCAGCATAGCCGGGACAGGGAAGTCCTACGAGCAGTACTTC
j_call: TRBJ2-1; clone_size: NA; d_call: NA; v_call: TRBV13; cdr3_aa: CASSRSLARSYNEQFF; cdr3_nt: TGTGCCAGCAGCCGATCTTTAGCGAGGAGCTACAATGAGCAGTTCTTC
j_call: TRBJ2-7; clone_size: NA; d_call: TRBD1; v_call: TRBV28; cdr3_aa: CASSWDRGSYEQYF; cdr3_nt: TGTGCCAGCAGCTGGGACAGGGGTTCCTACGAGCAGTACTTC
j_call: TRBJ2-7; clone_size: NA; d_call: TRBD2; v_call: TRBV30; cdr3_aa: CAWGETGLGVEQYF; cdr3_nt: TGTGCCTGGGGGGAGACGGGACTAGGTGTGGAGCAGTACTTC